The 17 T cell receptor beta chains listed next were all sequenced from one sample in a study of control samples from healthy donors and cancer patients. TCRdb's copy holds only in-frame clones and misses some; the assay was immunoSEQ multiplex PCR. The sample yields roughly 400,000 clones, 75% to 95% seen once. The sample consisted of PBMCs. The source is a man in his forties or fifties with head and neck cancer.

This chain uses TRBV19 with TRBJ1-5; tentative D call: TRBD1 (5 bases). The CDR3 is 13 amino acids. CDR1 and CDR2 (germline): LNHDA, SQIVND (reference sequence). Deletions cut 3 bases from V and 3 bases from J, with 6 bases between. CDR3: CASSMGDNQPQHF. The DNA for the CDR3 is TGTGCCAGTAGTATGGGGGACAATCAGCCCCAGCATTTT.

V is TRBV6-8 and J is TRBJ1-5; TRBD1 matches 10 bases. CDR3 length equals 20 residues. V dropped 7 bases and J dropped 0; count of bases not matched to a gene: 18. CDR1 and CDR2 from the germline V gene are MNHGY and SAAAGT. The CDR3 protein is CASILKGGTGDHLSNQPQHF. CDR3 DNA sequence: TGTGCCAGCATTCTCAAGGGAGGGACAGGGGACCATCTTAGCAATCAGCCCCAGCATTTT.

The chain is built from TRBV11-3 and TRBJ2-7; possibly TRBD1 or TRBD2 for D (5 bases each). Trimming removed 3 bases at V and 2 bases at J, with 8 bases between. Germline V CDR1 and CDR2: SGHNT, YENEEA. The length of the CDR3 is 13 residues. Written as DNA, the CDR3 is TGTGCCAGCAGCTTCGGGACCACCTACGAGCAGTACTTC. It yields the protein CASSFGTTYEQYF.

This chain connects TRBV27 to TRBJ2-2; a weak D match, TRBD2 (6 bases). Trimming pared 5 bases from V and 1 base from J, leaving 14 bases between. The length of the CDR3 is 16 residues. The germline CDR1 and CDR2 sequences are MNHEY and SMNVEV (reference sequence). The CDR3 coding sequence is TGTGCCAGCAGTCGTAAACCGGGACTGAACACCGGGGAGCTGTTTTTT. This sequence encodes CASSRKPGLNTGELFF.

The rearrangement joins TRBV9 to TRBJ2-1; 11 nucleotides line up with TRBD2. Per germline, CDR1 SGDLS and CDR2 YYNGEE. Unmatched junction bases numbered 4, after V lost 2 bases and J lost 6 bases. The CDR3 length is 15 residues. The DNA of the CDR3 is TGTGCCAGCAGCGTTACTAGCGGGGGTTTCAATGAGCAGTTCTTC. Translated: CASSVTSGGFNEQFF.

V is TRBV6-5 and J is TRBJ2-7, with D possibly being TRBD2 (5 bases). The CDR3 runs to 11 residues. V was shortened by 10 bases and J by 3 bases, with 10 bases between the two germline ends. Germline values: CDR1 MNHEY, CDR2 SVGAGI. CDR3 in amino acids: CAIQDYYEQYF. In DNA form, the CDR3 reads TGTGCCATCCAAGACTACTACGAGCAGTACTTC.

The rearrangement links TRBV29-1 to TRBJ2-3, with 8 bases identical to TRBD2. This CDR3 is built from 14 residues. Germline CDR1 reads SQVTM; CDR2 reads ANQGSEA. Trimming took 4 bases from V and 4 from J; bases not matched to a gene: 7. CDR3 DNA: TGCAGCGTTGTACCTAGCGGGTTCTCAGATACGCAGTATTTT. Amino acid sequence: CSVVPSGFSDTQYF.

This chain uses TRBV28 with TRBJ2-7; D call uncertain. CDR1 is MDHEN, CDR2 SYDVKM, per germline. Trimming took 1 base from V and 2 from J, leaving 6 bases between them. CDR3 size: 13 residues. CDR3 nucleotides: TGTGCCAGCAGTTTATCCCAGACCTACGAGCAGTACTTC. The encoded protein is CASSLSQTYEQYF.

This rearrangement joins TRBV19 to TRBJ1-4, with a weak D call TRBD1 (6 bases). The V gene lost 6 bases and the J gene lost 7 bases, with 18 bases spanning the gap. Per the germline V gene, CDR1 is LNHDA and CDR2 is SQIVND (reference sequence). This CDR3 comprises 15 residues. As DNA, the CDR3 is TGTGCCAGTAGCCTACCTACAGGGTCCGTTGAAAAACTGTTTTTT. Its protein is CASSLPTGSVEKLFF. The complete variable domain, with remaining parts taken from reference TRBV19 and TRBJ1-4, reads DGGITQSPKYLFRKEGQNVTLSCEQNLNHDAMYWYRQDPGQGLRLIYYSQIVNDFQKGDIAEGYSVSREKKESFPLTVTSAQKNPTAFYLCASSLPTGSVEKLFFGSGTQLSVL.

CDR3 sequence reads: CASSIVNSDYEQYF. CDR3 nucleotide sequence: TGTGCCAGTAGTATAGTCAACAGCGACTACGAGCAGTACTTC. J is TRBJ2-7 and V is TRBV19; D is unclear. Per the germline V gene, CDR1 is LNHDA and CDR2 is SQIVND (reference sequence). Trimming pared 1 base from V and 3 bases from J, leaving 10 bases between. This CDR3 is built from 14 residues.

The genes are TRBV13 and TRBJ2-7; D is unclear. The CDR3 has 14 residues. The germline gives CDR1 PRHDT, CDR2 FYEKMQ (reference sequence). V lost 0 bases and J 7 bases, leaving 13 bases between the germline ends. The CDR3 DNA reads TGTGCCAGCAGCTTAGGGGATCGGATGTGGGAGCAGTACTTC. It encodes CASSLGDRMWEQYF. Using reference TRBV13 and TRBJ2-7 for the parts outside the CDR3, the full variable domain is AAGVIQSPRHLIKEKRETATLKCYPIPRHDTVYWYQQGPGQDPQFLISFYEKMQSDKGSIPDRFSAQQFSDYHSELNMSSLELGDSALYFCASSLGDRMWEQYFGPGTRLTVT.

This chain connects TRBV3-1 (or the pseudogene TRBV3-2) to TRBJ1-3; D not resolved. CDR3 length: 15 amino acids. Germline V gene sequence: CDR1 LGHDT, CDR2 YNNKEL (reference sequence). The V gene lost 3 bases and the J gene lost 4 bases, with 13 bases spanning the gap. The CDR3 loop reads CASSHFEFGGNTIYF. The CDR3 DNA is TGTGCCAGCAGCCACTTTGAATTCGGAGGAAACACCATATATTTT.

The chain links TRBV24-1 to TRBJ2-2, with 8 nucleotides matching TRBD2. V was clipped by 6 bases and J by 2 bases; unmatched bases: 4. The germline gives CDR1 KGHDR, CDR2 SFDVKD. The CDR3 contains 15 residues. For the CDR3, the DNA is TGTGCCACCAGTAGCGGGAGCGTAAACACCGGGGAGCTGTTTTTT. Encoded protein: CATSSGSVNTGELFF.

The chain recombines TRBV7-2 with TRBJ2-1; 8 bases line up with TRBD2. This CDR3 contains 17 residues. The V segment lost 10 bases and the J segment 1 base; nucleotides outside the gene matches: 15. Germline lookup yields CDR1 SGHTA and CDR2 FQGNSA. The CDR3 reads CAIMYGGAGASYNEQFF. In nucleotides, the CDR3 is TGTGCCATCATGTACGGGGGGGCCGGGGCATCCTACAATGAGCAGTTCTTC.

This sequence joins TRBV7-3 and TRBJ2-3; 8 nucleotides line up with TRBD2. Per the germline V gene, CDR1 is SGHTA and CDR2 is FQGTGA. The CDR3 sequence is 16 residues long. The V gene end was trimmed by 3 bases and the J gene end by 1 base; junction bases not matched to a gene: 6. The CDR3 DNA is TGTGCCAGCAGCTTCGGCCTAGCGGGTGGCACAGATACGCAGTATTTT. It yields the protein CASSFGLAGGTDTQYF.

V usage is TRBV10-1 and J usage is TRBJ2-7; tentatively, D is TRBD2 (6 bases). Germline CDR1 reads WNHNN; CDR2 reads SYGVQD (reference sequence). The CDR3 has 13 amino acids. The germline V and J ends were trimmed by 10 bases and 2 bases, with 15 bases remaining between them. The CDR3 DNA sequence: TGCGCCATGAGGAGGGGACCCCCCTACGAGCAGTACTTC. This gives the protein CAMRRGPPYEQYF.

The rearrangement uses TRBV30 and TRBJ2-7; 9 bases agree with TRBD1. V was pared by 2 bases and J by 3 bases, with 5 bases of the junction left unmatched. The CDR3 covers 14 residues. Germline values: CDR1 GTSNPN, CDR2 SVGIG (reference sequence). The CDR3 nucleotides read TGTGCCTGGAGTCCACCGGGACAGGGCTACGAGCAGTACTTC. It codes for CAWSPPGQGYEQYF.